The T cell receptor beta chain described here comes from a study of neurological immune-mediated disorders. 2 million unsorted PBMCs were stored in RNAlater at -80 °C before RNA extraction. Regarding the study as a whole: For the multiple sclerosis repertoire cluster, an association with any clinical or MRI feature was absent. The study found no CDR3 amino acid sequences shared by expanded clones across subjects, suggesting private repertoires in all groups.

By 5'RACE with 10-nucleotide random UMIs, the cDNA was made. TCRdb independently ran MiXCR on the 5' RACE reads; one entry per CDR3 protein. In the table there are some 95,000 distinct CDR3 sequences, approximately 3.3% of which are singletons. The CDR3 is 14 amino acids. In germline, CDR1 is DFQATT, CDR2 SNEGSKA (reference sequence). Trimming took 8 bases from V and 2 from J; bases not matched to a gene: 7. This clonotype appeared a few times. As yet, its antigen is unknown. The receptor's source is a woman between 18 and 30 years old with multiple sclerosis. The chain employs TRBV20-1 and TRBJ2-3, with 10 bases identical to TRBD2. The specimen sequenced was PBMCs. The CDR3 is CSPATSGTTDTQYF. The CDR3 DNA sequence: TGCAGTCCCGCTACTAGCGGGACCACAGATACGCAGTATTTT.